The TCR beta chain described here comes from a study of T-cell reconstitution after alpha-beta-depleted transplantation in children. This CDR3 spans 14 amino acids. Germline CDR1 and CDR2: SGHRS and YFSETQ. V trimming: 6 bases; J trimming: 7 bases; junction bases outside the gene matches: 7. This clonotype was seen only a few times. The TCRbeta library incorporated unique molecular identifiers. TCRdb re-called the PCR reads with MiXCR, one entry per CDR3 protein. The profile covers about 340,000 distinct CDR3 sequences, with 13% appearing a single time and roughly 4.5% taken by the ten largest. The input for sequencing was PBMCs, taken from the stem cell graft. This TCR was recovered from a human donor who donated a stem cell graft to a child with Fanconi anemia. The genes are TRBV5-1 and TRBJ1-6, with 7 bases lining up with TRBD1. The CDR3 region is CASKPGQPNSPLHF. In nucleotides, the CDR3 is TGCGCCAGCAAACCGGGACAGCCGAATTCACCCCTCCACTTT.